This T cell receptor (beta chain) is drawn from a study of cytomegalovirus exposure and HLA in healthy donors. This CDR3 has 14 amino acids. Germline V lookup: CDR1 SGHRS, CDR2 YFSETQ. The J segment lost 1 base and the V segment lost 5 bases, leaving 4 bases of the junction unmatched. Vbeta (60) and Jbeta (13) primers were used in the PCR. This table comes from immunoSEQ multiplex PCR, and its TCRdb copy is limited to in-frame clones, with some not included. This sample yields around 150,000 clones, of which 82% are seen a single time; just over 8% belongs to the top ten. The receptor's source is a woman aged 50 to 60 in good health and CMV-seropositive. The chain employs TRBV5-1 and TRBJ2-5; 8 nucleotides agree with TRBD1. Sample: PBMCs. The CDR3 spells CASRADRAQETQYF. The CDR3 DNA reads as TGCGCCAGCAGGGCGGACAGGGCCCAAGAGACCCAGTACTTC.